One and the same sample provided the 26 T cell receptor beta chains below, sequenced in a study of blood T cells in healthy people across ages. PCR was performed a second time for roughly 7 to 12 cycles using a sample-barcoded 5' primer and a J-beta primer mix. TCRdb re-called the 5' RACE reads with MiXCR, one entry per CDR3 protein. The data hold around 520,000 distinct CDR3 sequences, with about a quarter observed a single time. These data were likewise used in another study, on T cells of mothers and their children.

The sequenced sample was blood. These receptors were collected from a boy aged 2 to 10 in good health.

This clonotype has just a few counts. Germline is not matched at one junction end, which may reflect a read error. This chain uses TRBV4-1 with TRBJ2-5; TRBD1 aligns across 9 bases. CDR1 MGHRA and CDR2 YSYEKL come from the germline V gene. The CDR3 sequence is 14 residues long. CDR3 loop: CASSQEGQGETQCF. CDR3 nucleotide sequence: TGCGCCAGCAGCCAAGAGGGACAGGGCGAGACCCAGTGCTTC.

In its sample, this clonotype was seen a few times. This chain joins TRBV9 and TRBJ1-6; tentative D call: TRBD1 (6 bases). The CDR3 has 15 residues. CDR1 SGDLS and CDR2 YYNGEE come from the germline V gene. Trimming stripped 3 bases from V and 7 bases from J, with 14 bases between. CDR3 sequence: CASSDSGQKNSPLHF. CDR3 DNA sequence: TGTGCCAGCAGCGACTCGGGACAAAAAAATTCACCCCTCCACTTT.

The J gene is TRBJ2-6, the V gene TRBV24-1; no clear D gene. Germline V gene lookup returns CDR1 KGHDR and CDR2 SFDVKD. V was cut by 2 bases and J by 0 bases, with 4 bases left in between. This CDR3 is built from 15 residues. The CDR3, as DNA: TGTGCCACCAGTGATTCGAGCTCTGGGGCCAACGTCCTGACTTTC. It is translated as CATSDSSSGANVLTF.

The genes are TRBV3-1 and TRBJ2-5; TRBD2 aligns across 10 bases. CDR1 and CDR2 from the germline V gene are LGHDT and YNNKEL (reference sequence). The CDR3 loop spans 16 amino acids. The V segment lost 3 bases and the J segment 1 base; nucleotides outside the gene matches: 5. This chain's CDR3 is CASSHPGTSVQETQYF. In nucleotides, the CDR3 is TGTGCCAGCAGCCATCCCGGGACTAGCGTCCAAGAGACCCAGTACTTC.

To note about this clonotype: At one of its ends the junction is not consistent with the germline gene, which may arise from a read error. The V and J genes are TRBV4-1 and TRBJ2-5, with 11 bases that match TRBD2. Germline V gives CDR1 MGHRA, CDR2 YSYEKL. The CDR3 totals 14 residues. The CDR3 sequence is CASSASGGRETQSF. Written as DNA, the CDR3 is TGCGCCAGCAGCGCTAGCGGGGGGCGGGAGACCCAGTCCTTC.

This clonotype was seen a handful of times. The chain joins TRBV27 to TRBJ2-7, with TRBD2 matching 7 bases. With V trimmed by 2 bases and J by 2 bases, 6 bases remained unmatched. CDR3 length equals 15 residues. Germline CDR1 and CDR2: MNHEY and SMNVEV (reference sequence). CDR3 region: CASSLGGRPPYEQYF. The CDR3 DNA sequence: TGTGCCAGCAGTTTAGGCGGGAGACCTCCCTACGAGCAGTACTTC.

V usage is TRBV7-2 and J usage is TRBJ2-7; 9 nucleotides agree with TRBD2. V shed 2 bases and J 5 bases; nucleotides not matched to a gene: 7. Germline lookup yields CDR1 SGHTA and CDR2 FQGNSA. This CDR3 is built from 15 residues. CDR3 DNA: TGTGCCAGCAGCTTAAGGAGCGGGGGGTTCCACGAGCAGTACTTC. Protein: CASSLRSGGFHEQYF.

This clonotype was seen only a few times. The rearrangement links TRBV18 to TRBJ2-7; possible D gene TRBD2, 6 bases. The CDR3 is made up of 14 amino acids. Germline V gene data show CDR1 as KGHSH and CDR2 as LQKENI. Trimming took 5 bases from V and 6 from J, leaving 17 bases between them. The CDR3 is CASSLRGASLEQYF. The CDR3 DNA reads as TGTGCCAGCTCATTACGCGGGGCTTCTCTCGAGCAGTACTTC.

This clonotype was counted a few times. J is TRBJ2-7 and V is TRBV29-1; no definite D call. The V end was cut by 2 bases, the J end by 7 bases, with 12 bases between. Germline V gene lookup returns CDR1 SQVTM and CDR2 ANQGSEA. This CDR3 is built from 12 residues. This CDR3 is CSVETQGREQYF. Written as DNA, the CDR3 is TGCAGCGTTGAAACGCAAGGCCGGGAGCAGTACTTC.

This clonotype has more than one count but fewer than ten. This chain joins TRBV9 and TRBJ2-7; D tentatively fits TRBD1 or TRBD2 (5 bases each). The CDR3 has 15 amino acids. CDR1 is SGDLS and CDR2 is YYNGEE in the germline V gene. The V end lost 2 bases, the J end lost 0 bases, and 12 bases lay between the germline ends. The CDR3 loop is CASSVSGGPSYEQYF. CDR3 in DNA: TGTGCCAGCAGCGTGAGTGGGGGACCCTCCTACGAGCAGTACTTC. Complete variable domain (other parts from reference TRBV9 and TRBJ2-7): DSGVTQTPKHLITATGQRVTLRCSPRSGDLSVYWYQQSLDQGLQFLIQYYNGEERAKGNILERFSAQQFPDLHSELNLSSLELGDSALYFCASSVSGGPSYEQYFGPGTRLTVT.

The V call is TRBV2, the J call TRBJ2-7; no reliable D call. V was cut by 6 bases and J by 4 bases, with 10 bases left in between. The V gene's germline CDR1 is SNHLY and CDR2 FYNNEI. The CDR3 is made up of 12 amino acids. The CDR3 here is CASSPRLYEQYF. The CDR3 DNA sequence: TGTGCCAGCAGCCCTAGATTGTACGAGCAGTACTTC.

This clonotype was picked up many times. The J gene is TRBJ1-5, the V gene TRBV5-1; tentatively, D is TRBD1 (5 bases). V was cut by 5 bases and J by 5 bases, with 8 bases left in between. Germline CDR1 reads SGHRS; CDR2 reads YFSETQ. The CDR3 covers 12 residues. The CDR3 nucleotides read TGCGCCAGCAGGCAGGGTGATCAGCCCCAGCATTTT. Translating it yields CASRQGDQPQHF.

The sample holds a few counts of this clonotype. The V and J genes are TRBV10-3 and TRBJ2-5; maybe TRBD1 (6 bases). Germline CDR1 is ENHRY and CDR2 is SYGVKD. This CDR3 has 14 residues. Trimming removed 4 bases from V and 2 bases from J, with 11 bases in between. DNA for the CDR3: TGTGCCATCAGTGGACAGGAAATTCAAGAGACCCAGTACTTC. Amino acids: CAISGQEIQETQYF.

V gene TRBV3-1 combines with J gene TRBJ1-5, with D possibly matching TRBD1 (5 bases). The V gene's germline CDR1 is LGHDT and CDR2 YNNKEL (reference sequence). The CDR3 totals 18 residues. Trimming took 0 bases from V and 0 from J, leaving 15 bases between them. CDR3 nucleotides: TGTGCCAGCAGCCAAGATGTGAGGGGTCCATATAGCAATCAGCCCCAGCATTTT. This encodes CASSQDVRGPYSNQPQHF.

V and J are TRBV6-2 or TRBV6-3 and TRBJ2-5, with D possibly TRBD2 on 6 matching bases. The closer fit of TRBJ2-1 to the DNA end suggests the J call may be wrong. The CDR3 sequence is 14 residues long. Germline CDR1 MNHEY, CDR2 SVGEGT. CDR3 loop: CASTEPWGVNEQFF. The CDR3 coding sequence is TGTGCCAGCACCGAACCCTGGGGGGTCAATGAGCAGTTCTTC.

This clonotype was seen only a few times. This rearrangement joins TRBV20-1 to TRBJ1-2; D remains unclear. Germline CDR1 and CDR2: DFQATT and SNEGSKA (reference sequence). Between the trimmed V and J ends, which lost 6 bases and 6 bases, there was a span of 8 bases. This CDR3 region has 10 residues. The CDR3, as DNA: TGCAGTGCGAGATCAAATGGCTACACCTTC. This sequence encodes CSARSNGYTF.

The chain carries TRBV6-2 or TRBV6-3 and TRBJ1-5; perhaps TRBD1 as D (5 bases). V shed 8 bases and J shed 1 base, with 12 bases lying between them. The germline V gene has CDR1 MNHEY and CDR2 SVGEGT. The length of the CDR3 is 14 residues. In DNA form, the CDR3 reads TGTGCCAGCCTGGGGACTAGGAGCAATCAGCCCCAGCATTTT. Residues: CASLGTRSNQPQHF.

With respect to this clonotype: This may arise from a read error, as a much more abundant clone is one base away. This chain uses TRBV15 with TRBJ2-5, with D uncertain. V lost 0 bases to trimming and J lost 5 bases, with 4 bases between them. CDR3 length equals 12 residues. Per the germline V gene, CDR1 is LNHNV and CDR2 is YYDKDF (reference sequence). The DNA of the CDR3 is TGTGCCACCAGCAGAGATCTGGAGACCCAGTACTTC. It yields the protein CATSRDLETQYF.

This clonotype came up a few times. CDR3 sequence (DNA): TGTGCCAGCAGTTCCCAGGGAGGGGGGCTGTACAATGAGCAGTTCTTC. It specifies CASSSQGGGLYNEQFF. The rearrangement links TRBV6-2 or TRBV6-3 to TRBJ2-1; TRBD2 is a possible D gene (7 bases). Per germline, CDR1 MNHEY and CDR2 SVGEGT. V gave up 4 bases and J gave up 4 bases, with 17 bases separating them. The CDR3 runs 16 residues.

The V and J genes are TRBV5-1 and TRBJ1-1, with D hard to call. The CDR3 runs to 13 residues. Germline V lookup: CDR1 SGHRS, CDR2 YFSETQ. Trimming took off 6 bases at V and 0 bases at J, with 9 bases between the two ends. Written as DNA, the CDR3 is TGCGCCAGCACCCTGACTTTGAACACTGAAGCTTTCTTT. As protein: CASTLTLNTEAFF. Complete variable domain (other parts from reference TRBV5-1 and TRBJ1-1): KAGVTQTPRYLIKTRGQQVTLSCSPISGHRSVSWYQQTPGQGLQFLFEYFSETQRNKGNFPGRFSGRQFSNSRSEMNVSTLELGDSALYLCASTLTLNTEAFFGQGTRLTVV.

This clonotype was seen more than once but under ten times. The chain recombines TRBV12-3 or TRBV12-4 with TRBJ1-2; no firm D call. This CDR3 is built from 15 residues. With 0 bases removed from V and 0 bases from J, the gap between germline ends came to 8 bases. The CDR3 spells CASSLAPVPNYGYTF. CDR3 nucleotide sequence: TGTGCCAGCAGTTTAGCGCCGGTCCCTAACTATGGCTACACCTTC.

V is TRBV4-3 and J is TRBJ2-3; D gene uncertain. V lost 5 bases and J 4 bases, leaving 22 bases between the germline ends. The germline V gene encodes CDR1 LGHNA and CDR2 YSLEER. This CDR3 has 17 amino acids. The CDR3 DNA reads TGCGCCAGCAGCAAAAACCCATCGTTCCTCTTTTCAGATACGCAGTATTTT. Translating it yields CASSKNPSFLFSDTQYF.

This clonotype was seen a few times. The CDR3 spells CASSLGPVATNEKLFF. CDR3 nucleotide sequence: TGCGCCAGCAGCTTAGGCCCGGTTGCAACTAATGAAAAACTGTTTTTT. The J gene is TRBJ1-4, the V gene TRBV5-1; unclear D gene. CDR1 and CDR2 from the germline V gene are SGHRS and YFSETQ. Between the trimmed V and J ends, which lost 2 bases and 0 bases, there was a span of 11 bases. This CDR3 is built from 16 residues.

V is TRBV5-1 and J is TRBJ2-1; 10 bases map to TRBD2. After removal of 10 bases from V and 6 bases from J, the junction contained 10 bases not matched to a gene. The CDR3 contains 14 residues. Germline V CDR1 and CDR2: SGHRS, YFSETQ. CDR3 nucleotides: TGCGCCCCCTCAGCGGGGGGGCTAGGCAATGAGCAGTTCTTC. This translates into CAPSAGGLGNEQFF.

About this clonotype: The junction does not match germline at one end; this may be a read error. V gene TRBV7-3 combines with J gene TRBJ2-5, with 8 bases identical to TRBD1. The CDR3 extends over 12 amino acids. Germline V CDR1 and CDR2: SGHTA, FQGTGA. The CDR3 spells CASTGGDRILFF. The CDR3, as DNA: TGTGCCAGCACCGGCGGGGACAGGATTCTGTTCTTC. The variable domain in full, with the rest retrieved from reference TRBV7-3 and TRBJ2-5, is GAGVSQTPSNKVTEKGKYVELRCDPISGHTALYWYRQSLGQGPEFLIYFQGTGAADDSGLPNDRFFAVRPEGSVSTLKIQRTERGDSAVYLCASTGGDRILFFGPGTRLLVL.

The chain has TRBV5-1 and TRBJ2-2; D remains unclear. V was pared by 10 bases and J by 0 bases, with 13 bases between. The CDR3 spans 14 residues. Germline V gene data show CDR1 as SGHRS and CDR2 as YFSETQ. The CDR3 loop is CAGTEFPNTGELFF. The CDR3, as DNA: TGCGCCGGTACAGAGTTTCCGAACACCGGGGAGCTGTTTTTT.